This entry describes one T cell receptor beta chain. The data are from a study of blood T cell repertoires in COVID-19. In the study overall: Sample material is recorded as cDNA or gDNA derived from T cells, B-cell-depleted T cells, or PBMCs.

Methods used by the authors: Amplification of reference gene primers provided the estimated nucleated cell counts. Produced via immunoSEQ multiplex PCR; TCRdb's table is partial and in-frame only. V and J calls and clone size follow that table, whereas D and trimming were derived from the DNA. Of about 190,000 clones in the sample, roughly 86% were seen once. Germline CDR1 reads MNHEY; CDR2 reads SVGAGI. The CDR3 is 15 amino acids. V dropped 6 bases and J dropped 4 bases, with 16 bases sitting between them. Symptom resolution, clearance, or two negative PCRs marked donors in Cohort 3 as recovered. The V call is TRBV6-5, the J call TRBJ1-5; D is possibly TRBD1 (5 bases). The sequenced sample was PBMCs or T cells enriched from blood (not recorded which). This receptor was identified in a woman under 40 who had recovered from COVID-19. CDR3 loop: CASSRQKINNQPQHF. CDR3 DNA sequence: TGTGCCAGCAGCCGACAGAAGATTAATAATCAGCCCCAGCATTTT.